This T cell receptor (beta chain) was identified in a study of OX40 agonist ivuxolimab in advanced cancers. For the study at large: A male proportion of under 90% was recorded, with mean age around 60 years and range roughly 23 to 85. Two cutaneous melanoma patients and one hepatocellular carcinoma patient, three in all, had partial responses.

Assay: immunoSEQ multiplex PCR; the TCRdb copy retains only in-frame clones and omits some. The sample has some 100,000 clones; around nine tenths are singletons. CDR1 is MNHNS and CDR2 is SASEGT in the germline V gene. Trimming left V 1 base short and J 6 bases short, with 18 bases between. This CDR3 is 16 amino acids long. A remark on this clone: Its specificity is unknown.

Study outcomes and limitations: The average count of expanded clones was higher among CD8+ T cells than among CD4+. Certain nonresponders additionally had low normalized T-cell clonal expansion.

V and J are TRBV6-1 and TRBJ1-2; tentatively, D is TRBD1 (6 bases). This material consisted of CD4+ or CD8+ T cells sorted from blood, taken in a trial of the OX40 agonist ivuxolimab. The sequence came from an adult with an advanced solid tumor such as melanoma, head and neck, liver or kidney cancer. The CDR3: CASSEGGQIGRHGYTF. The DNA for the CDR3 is TGTGCCAGCAGTGAAGGGGGGCAAATAGGGCGTCATGGCTACACCTTC.